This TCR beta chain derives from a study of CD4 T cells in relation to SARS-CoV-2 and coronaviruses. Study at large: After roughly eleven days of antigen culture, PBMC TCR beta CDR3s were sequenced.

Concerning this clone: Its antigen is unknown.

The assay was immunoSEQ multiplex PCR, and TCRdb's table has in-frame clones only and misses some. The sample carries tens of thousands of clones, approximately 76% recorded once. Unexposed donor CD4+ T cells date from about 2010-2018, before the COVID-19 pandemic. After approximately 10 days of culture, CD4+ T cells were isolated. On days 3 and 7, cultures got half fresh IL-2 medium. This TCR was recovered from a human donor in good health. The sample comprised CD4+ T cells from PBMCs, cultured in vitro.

The CDR3 nucleotides read TGTGCCAGCAGCCAAGATGCGGCGCCTTGGGGTGAGCAGTTCTTC. It translates to CASSQDAAPWGEQFF. The chain couples TRBV4-2 to TRBJ2-1; the D is unclear. Germline CDR1 reads LGHNA; CDR2 reads YNFKEQ. The CDR3 loop spans 15 amino acids. V lost 0 bases and J lost 9, with 15 bases in between.